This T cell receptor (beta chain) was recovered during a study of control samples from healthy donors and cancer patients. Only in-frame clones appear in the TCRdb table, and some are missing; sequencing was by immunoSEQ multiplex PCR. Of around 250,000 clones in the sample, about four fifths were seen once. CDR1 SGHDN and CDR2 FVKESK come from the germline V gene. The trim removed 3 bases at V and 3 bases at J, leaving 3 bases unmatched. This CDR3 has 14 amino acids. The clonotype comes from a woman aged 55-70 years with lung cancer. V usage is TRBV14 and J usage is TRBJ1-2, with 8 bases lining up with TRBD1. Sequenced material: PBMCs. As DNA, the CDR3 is TGTGCCAGCAGCCAGCCGGGACAGGACTATGGCTACACCTTC. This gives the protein CASSQPGQDYGYTF.